The 29 T cell receptor beta chains in this list originate from one sample, sequenced in a study of blood T cell repertoires in COVID-19 (dated by TCRdb to about 2020). The library was prepared using the immunoSEQ multiplex PCR assay. What TCRdb holds here is the immuneACCESS table cut down to in-frame rearrangements. Part of the clones is not present; checked against another copy, under half of the missing clones reflect an unresolved V gene, and the others are unexplained. The sample table lists fewer than 200,000 clones, 85% to 90% of them with a count of one. The top ten hold under 3% of the sample. The specimen was peripheral blood. The receptors were sampled from a woman aged 80 or over with COVID-19, enrolled during active disease.

The table lists this clone with a few counts. CDR3 coding DNA: TGTGCCAGCAGCTTCCTACCCGGGACAGGGGCCGGGGAGCTGTTTTTT. It translates to CASSFLPGTGAGELFF. The chain combines TRBV7-3 with TRBJ2-2; 10 bases are a match to TRBD1. The germline gives CDR1 SGHTA, CDR2 FQGTGA. This CDR3 has 16 amino acids. V was clipped by 3 bases and J by 6 bases; unmatched bases: 7.

This clone was counted a few times. The chain has TRBV19 and TRBJ1-1, with TRBD1 matching 12 bases. The junction had 3 bases not matched to a gene; V was cut back by 4 bases and J by 6 bases. The CDR3 consists of 14 residues. Per germline, CDR1 LNHDA and CDR2 SQIVND (reference sequence). Here the CDR3 DNA reads TGTGCCAGTAGTAAGGGACAGGGGGCTGCTGAAGCTTTCTTT. Amino acids: CASSKGQGAAEAFF. Looking up the rest from reference TRBV19 and TRBJ1-1 gives the full variable domain: DGGITQSPKYLFRKEGQNVTLSCEQNLNHDAMYWYRQDPGQGLRLIYYSQIVNDFQKGDIAEGYSVSREKKESFPLTVTSAQKNPTAFYLCASSKGQGAAEAFFGQGTRLTVV.

This chain joins TRBV7-9 and TRBJ2-1; 11 positions match TRBD2. The V gene end was trimmed by 1 base and the J gene end by 5 bases; junction bases not matched to a gene: 4. From germline, CDR1 is SEHNR and CDR2 FQNEAQ (reference sequence). This CDR3 region has 16 residues. CDR3 amino acids: CASSLGVAGGDNEQFF. The CDR3 coding sequence is TGTGCCAGCAGCTTAGGGGTAGCGGGAGGGGACAATGAGCAGTTCTTC.

The J gene is TRBJ2-1, the V gene TRBV11-3; unclear D gene. The CDR3 has 11 residues. With 5 bases removed from V and 5 bases from J, the gap between germline ends came to 4 bases. CDR1 and CDR2 (germline): SGHNT, YENEEA. DNA for the CDR3: TGTGCCAGCAGCCGGGACAATGAGCAGTTCTTC. Its protein product is CASSRDNEQFF. The variable domain in full, completed from reference TRBV11-3 and TRBJ2-1, reads EAGVVQSPRYKIIEKKQPVAFWCNPISGHNTLYWYLQNLGQGPELLIRYENEEAVDDSQLPKDRFSAERLKGVDSTLKIQPAELGDSAVYLCASSRDNEQFFGPGTRLTVL.

On this clone: Its ends do not fully match the called genes, so a read error is possible. The CDR3 DNA reads TGCAGTACTAGCACTGGAAACACCATATATTTT. This encodes CSTSTGNTIYF. The rearrangement links TRBV20-1 to TRBJ1-3; D not certain. This CDR3 has 11 amino acids. Germline-derived CDR1 and CDR2 are DFQATT and SNEGSKA (reference sequence).

This chain joins TRBV28 and TRBJ2-1; D perhaps matches TRBD2 (6 bases). CDR3 size: 14 residues. Per the germline V gene, CDR1 is MDHEN and CDR2 is SYDVKM. Trimming pared 4 bases from V and 7 bases from J, leaving 14 bases between. CDR3: CASSSTGVVNEQFF. CDR3 DNA sequence: TGTGCCAGCAGTTCTACGGGAGTTGTAAATGAGCAGTTCTTC.

The CDR3 DNA follows: TGCAGTGCTAGTATGGGGCCAGGTCAGCCCCAGCATTTT. Translation gives CSASMGPGQPQHF. The V and J genes are TRBV20-1 and TRBJ1-5; tentatively, D is TRBD1 (5 bases). V gave up 3 bases and J gave up 6 bases, with 12 bases separating them. The CDR3 contains 13 residues. Germline CDR1 is DFQATT and CDR2 is SNEGSKA (reference sequence).

The rearrangement links TRBV3-1 (or the pseudogene TRBV3-2) to TRBJ1-3; 10 positions agree with TRBD1. The junction had 2 bases not matched to a gene; V was cut back by 5 bases and J by 4 bases. This CDR3 is 14 amino acids long. Germline lookup yields CDR1 LGHDT and CDR2 YNNKEL (reference sequence). In nucleotides, the CDR3 is TGTGCCAGCAGCGGGACAGGGGTAGGAAACACCATATATTTT. Its protein is CASSGTGVGNTIYF.

This clone was observed a handful of times. The gene calls are TRBV5-1 and TRBJ1-4; D not resolved. Germline V lookup: CDR1 SGHRS, CDR2 YFSETQ. The V end was cut by 4 bases, the J end by 8 bases, with 9 bases between. The CDR3 runs to 12 residues. The CDR3 sequence is CASSRDGEKLFF. The CDR3 bases are TGCGCCAGCAGCCGCGACGGGGAAAAACTGTTTTTT.

The V gene is TRBV3-1 (or the pseudogene TRBV3-2), the J gene TRBJ2-7, with 9 positions matching TRBD2. The CDR3 totals 14 residues. Per germline, CDR1 LGHDT and CDR2 YNNKEL (reference sequence). J gave up 0 bases and V 4 bases, and 1 base lay outside the gene matches. Here the CDR3 reads CASSPSGVSYEQYF. The DNA for the CDR3 is TGTGCCAGCAGCCCTAGCGGGGTCTCCTACGAGCAGTACTTC.

This clone was seen more than once but under ten times. CDR3 residues: CASSSQGSSSTDTQYF. The CDR3 DNA follows: TGTGCCAGCAGTTCCCAGGGGTCCTCTAGCACAGATACGCAGTATTTT. The J gene is TRBJ2-3, the V gene TRBV6-5; D might be TRBD1 (6 bases). The CDR3 runs to 16 residues. Deletions cut 4 bases from V and 0 bases from J, with 14 bases between. CDR1 and CDR2 from the germline V gene are MNHEY and SVGAGI.

The chain joins TRBV28 to TRBJ2-2, with TRBD1 identical over 10 bases. This CDR3 region has 16 residues. Germline V gene sequence: CDR1 MDHEN, CDR2 SYDVKM. V dropped 6 bases and J dropped 6; count of bases not matched to a gene: 10. CDR3 sequence reads: CASSQTGTGVPGELFF. The CDR3 nucleotides read TGTGCCAGCAGCCAAACCGGGACAGGGGTGCCCGGGGAGCTGTTTTTT.

This clone was seen once. The gene calls are TRBV18 and TRBJ2-7, with 10 bases fitting TRBD2. The CDR3 contains 14 residues. Germline V gene data show CDR1 as KGHSH and CDR2 as LQKENI. The trim removed 3 bases at V and 7 bases at J, leaving 6 bases unmatched. CDR3 amino acids: CASSPSGRAGEQYF. CDR3 bases: TGTGCCAGCTCACCCAGCGGGAGGGCCGGTGAGCAGTACTTC.

This rearrangement joins TRBV6-6 to TRBJ2-5; no firm D call. The germline V gene has CDR1 MNHNY and CDR2 SVGAGI (reference sequence). V shed 1 base and J shed 4 bases, with 10 bases lying between them. The CDR3 is 14 residues long. The CDR3 reads CASSYYLGGETQYF. The CDR3 DNA is TGTGCCAGCAGTTACTACTTAGGCGGAGAGACCCAGTACTTC.

V gene TRBV6-1 combines with J gene TRBJ1-3, with D unclear. The germline V gene has CDR1 MNHNS and CDR2 SASEGT. The CDR3 contains 13 residues. Trimming took 1 base from V and 9 from J, leaving 10 bases between them. The CDR3 nucleotides read TGTGCCAGCAGTGAAGATATGGGGAGCACCATATATTTT. Translation: CASSEDMGSTIYF.

This chain links TRBV7-9 with TRBJ2-2; 10 bases are a match to TRBD1. This CDR3 comprises 16 residues. Looked up from germline, CDR1 is SEHNR and CDR2 is FQNEAQ (reference sequence). The V gene end was trimmed by 3 bases and the J gene end by 6 bases; junction bases not matched to a gene: 7. CDR3 coding DNA: TGTGCCAGCAGCTTGTTCGGGACAGGGGTTTCCGGGGAGCTGTTTTTT. It is translated as CASSLFGTGVSGELFF. The whole variable domain, filled in from reference TRBV7-9 and TRBJ2-2, reads DTGVSQNPRHKITKRGQNVTFRCDPISEHNRLYWYRQTLGQGPEFLTYFQNEAQLEKSRLLSDRFSAERPKGSFSTLEIQRTEQGDSAMYLCASSLFGTGVSGELFFGEGSRLTVL.

The chain links TRBV19 to TRBJ1-6; D is unresolved. The CDR3 has 15 amino acids. Germline-derived CDR1 and CDR2 are LNHDA and SQIVND (reference sequence). Between the trimmed V and J ends, which lost 6 bases and 8 bases, there was a span of 17 bases. CDR3 sequence reads: CASRPSGAPDSPLHF. CDR3 DNA sequence: TGTGCCAGTAGGCCATCGGGAGCCCCTGATTCACCCCTCCACTTT.

As regards this clone: Other DNA sequences in the sample encode the same CDR3. This chain connects TRBV6-5 to TRBJ2-7; 9 bases line up with TRBD1. Germline V gene sequence: CDR1 MNHEY, CDR2 SVGAGI. After removal of 6 bases from V and 1 base from J, the junction contained 4 bases not matched to a gene. This CDR3 contains 14 residues. CDR3 region: CASRPGQGSYEQYF. CDR3 coding DNA: TGTGCCAGCAGACCGGGACAGGGTTCCTACGAGCAGTACTTC.

The V gene is TRBV29-1, the J gene TRBJ2-2, with 12 nucleotides matching TRBD2. The V segment lost 5 bases and the J segment 3 bases; nucleotides outside the gene matches: 1. The CDR3 runs 14 residues. Germline V gives CDR1 SQVTM, CDR2 ANQGSEA. The chain's CDR3 is CSVRLAGDTGELFF. CDR3 bases: TGCAGCGTTCGACTAGCGGGAGACACCGGGGAGCTGTTTTTT.

The chain couples TRBV4-3 to TRBJ2-7; possibly TRBD2 for D (6 bases). V was cut by 2 bases and J by 2 bases, with 10 bases left in between. The CDR3 is made up of 14 amino acids. Germline lookup yields CDR1 LGHNA and CDR2 YSLEER. CDR3 sequence (DNA): TGCGCCAGCAGCCAAAACCCGGGGGCCTACGAGCAGTACTTC. Encoded protein: CASSQNPGAYEQYF.

The chain links TRBV12-3 or TRBV12-4 to TRBJ2-3; D call uncertain. V lost 3 bases, J lost 4 bases, and 5 bases lay in between. This CDR3 is built from 12 residues. CDR3 residues: CASSFISDTQYF. The CDR3 DNA is TGTGCCAGCAGTTTTATATCAGATACGCAGTATTTT.

The J gene is TRBJ1-1, the V gene TRBV6-2 or TRBV6-3; D possibly corresponds to TRBD1 (5 bases). The CDR3 has 12 residues. Germline V CDR1 and CDR2: MNHEY, SVGEGT. Trimming left V 1 base short and J 7 bases short, with 7 bases between. The CDR3 DNA is TGTGCCAGCAGTTACTGGGGGGATGAAGCTTTCTTT. Translated, it gives CASSYWGDEAFF.

The chain uses TRBV5-8 and TRBJ2-2; D is ambiguous. The germline gives CDR1 SGHTS, CDR2 YDEGEE. The CDR3 contains 13 residues. Trimming cost V 5 bases and J 4 bases, with 9 bases left between them. The CDR3 DNA follows: TGTGCCAGCAGTTTACGTAGCACCGGGGAGCTGTTTTTT. Translation gives CASSLRSTGELFF.

The CDR3 nucleotides read TGTGCCAGCAGGCCAGGGGTGGTATCACCCCTCCACTTT. It specifies CASRPGVVSPLHF. This chain links TRBV27 with TRBJ1-6; weak D call: TRBD1 (6 bases). Germline V CDR1 and CDR2: MNHEY, SMNVEV (reference sequence). With 6 bases removed from V and 10 bases from J, the gap between germline ends came to 13 bases. The CDR3 extends over 13 amino acids.

In its sample, this clone was seen once. The chain employs TRBV4-1 and TRBJ2-2; TRBD1 is a possible D gene (6 bases). CDR3 length equals 15 residues. V lost 4 bases and J lost 9, with 18 bases in between. CDR1 MGHRA and CDR2 YSYEKL come from the germline V gene. For the CDR3, the DNA is TGCGCCAGCAGCCTGGAGCCGACAGGCCACCGGGAGCTGTTTTTT. This gives the protein CASSLEPTGHRELFF.

The chain is built from TRBV19 and TRBJ1-1; 8 bases fit TRBD1. Germline-derived CDR1 and CDR2 are LNHDA and SQIVND (reference sequence). J lost 5 bases, V lost 7 bases, and 9 bases had no gene match. The CDR3 spans 14 residues. The CDR3 here is CASNPGQVTTEAFF. CDR3 in DNA: TGTGCCAGTAATCCGGGACAGGTGACGACTGAAGCTTTCTTT.

The genes are TRBV28 and TRBJ2-7; 9 nucleotides match TRBD1. The germline gives CDR1 MDHEN, CDR2 SYDVKM. This CDR3 spans 14 amino acids. Losses at the gene ends were 6 bases for V and 2 bases for J; bases not matched to a gene: 5. Written as DNA, the CDR3 is TGTGCCAGCAGACCGGGACAGGGACCCTACGAGCAGTACTTC. Its translation: CASRPGQGPYEQYF.

The chain joins TRBV18 to TRBJ1-2; 8 positions match TRBD1. V lost 4 bases, J lost 3 bases, and 13 bases stayed unmatched. The V gene's germline CDR1 is KGHSH and CDR2 LQKENI. The CDR3 contains 17 residues. The DNA of the CDR3 is TGTGCCAGCTCACAGAGCAGGACAGGGAGTGGCGACTATGGCTACACCTTC. It is translated as CASSQSRTGSGDYGYTF. Looking up the rest from reference TRBV18 and TRBJ1-2 gives the full variable domain: NAGVMQNPRHLVRRRGQEARLRCSPMKGHSHVYWYRQLPEEGLKFMVYLQKENIIDESGMPKERFSAEFPKEGPSILRIQQVVRGDSAAYFCASSQSRTGSGDYGYTFGSGTRLTVV.

For the CDR3, the DNA is TGTGCCAGCAGCTTCCTGGGGAGTCGAACAGATACGCAGTATTTT. It specifies CASSFLGSRTDTQYF. This rearrangement joins TRBV7-2 to TRBJ2-3, with TRBD2 as a possible D gene (5 bases). V was cut by 3 bases and J by 3 bases, with 13 bases left in between. The germline V gene has CDR1 SGHTA and CDR2 FQGNSA. The CDR3 is 15 amino acids.